A selection of T cell receptor beta chains follows, all from one sample in a study of beta chain features in type 1 diabetes. The repertoire was sequenced with immunoSEQ multiplex PCR; TCRdb's copy has only in-frame clones and lacks some. The table has 300,000 to 350,000 clones, about a tenth seen once. Sequenced input: central memory CD4+ T cells from blood. These receptors were taken from a man aged 25 to 40 with type 1 diabetes. Each CDR3 is given with its conserved first and last residue. D genes are given only for firm matches. Only part of the rows carry a size: once, few, many, or a class if the clone is expanded.

TRBJ2-7 TRBV28 TRBD1 - CASSLGRTGSSYEQYF TGTGCCAGCAGTTTAGGCAGGACAGGGTCGTCCTACGAGCAGTACTTC
TRBJ2-7 TRBV18 TRBD1 few CASSEGQGGSYEQYF TGTGCCAGCTCAGAAGGACAGGGGGGGTCCTACGAGCAGTACTTC
TRBJ2-2 TRBV5-1 TRBD1 few CASSSTGDTGELFF TGCGCCAGCAGCTCGACAGGGGATACCGGGGAGCTGTTTTTT
TRBJ2-7 TRBV7-8 TRBD2 - CASSLAEVGGIAYEQYF TGTGCCAGCAGCTTAGCGGAGGTGGGAGGGATCGCCTACGAGCAGTACTTC
TRBJ2-5 TRBV4-3 - few CASSRGQAETQYF TGCGCCAGCAGCCGGGGGCAAGCGGAGACCCAGTACTTC
TRBJ2-5 TRBV7-2 TRBD2 few CASSFAGGPPWETQYF TGTGCCAGCAGCTTCGCGGGGGGGCCCCCCTGGGAGACCCAGTACTTC
TRBJ2-3 TRBV9 - few CASSRTSTDTQYF TGTGCCAGCAGCCGCACTAGCACAGATACGCAGTATTTT
TRBJ1-2 TRBV4-3 - few CASSQAPGRTNYGYTF TGCGCCAGCAGCCAAGCCCCGGGACGCACTAACTATGGCTACACCTTC
TRBJ1-1 TRBV28 TRBD1 - CASRQGANRGAFF TGTGCCAGCCGACAGGGGGCGAACCGCGGAGCTTTCTTT
TRBJ2-6 TRBV5-1 - few CASSLSNPGANVLTF TGCGCCAGCAGCTTGTCCAACCCTGGGGCCAACGTCCTGACTTTC
TRBJ2-5 TRBV5-1 TRBD1 - CASSTGQAGETQYF TGCGCCAGCAGCACCGGACAGGCCGGGGAGACCCAGTACTTC
TRBJ1-2 TRBV4-1 - - CASSQDLGYGYTF TGCGCCAGCAGCCAAGATCTGGGTTATGGCTACACCTTC
TRBJ2-3 TRBV19 TRBD1 few CASSQIPGTGAGDTQYF TGTGCCAGTAGCCAGATCCCCGGGACAGGGGCTGGAGATACGCAGTATTTT
TRBJ2-7 TRBV6-5 TRBD1 - CASSYRDRGFYEQYF TGTGCCAGCAGTTACCGGGACAGGGGTTTCTACGAGCAGTACTTC
TRBJ1-5 TRBV18 - - CASSPGGRSNQPQHF TGTGCCAGCTCACCCGGGGGTAGGAGCAATCAGCCCCAGCATTTT
TRBJ1-5 TRBV4-1 - - CASSQEQRDPSNQPQHF TGCGCCAGCAGCCAAGAACAAAGGGATCCCTCCAATCAGCCCCAGCATTTT
TRBJ2-1 TRBV7-9 - - CASSLDDQGHEQFF TGTGCCAGCAGCTTAGATGACCAGGGCCATGAGCAGTTCTTC
TRBJ2-7 TRBV11-3 - few CASRDGLTYEQYF TGTGCCAGCAGGGACGGGCTCACGTACGAGCAGTACTTC
TRBJ2-7 TRBV7-2 - few CASSPRKILPYEQYF TGTGCCAGCAGCCCGAGAAAGATTCTCCCCTACGAGCAGTACTTC
TRBJ1-1 TRBV12-5 - - CASGEPLNTEAFF TGTGCTAGTGGTGAACCGCTGAACACTGAAGCTTTCTTT
TRBJ2-3 TRBV4-1 - few CASSHLTDTQYF TGCGCCAGCAGCCACCTCACAGATACGCAGTATTTT
TRBJ1-2 TRBV29-1 TRBD1 - CSVEDRATYGYTF TGCAGCGTAGAGGACAGGGCAACCTATGGCTACACCTTC
TRBJ2-2 TRBV7-9 - - CASSLVGNTGELFF TGTGCCAGCAGCTTAGTCGGGAACACCGGGGAGCTGTTTTTT
TRBJ2-1 TRBV29-1 - - CSVYRVGYNEQFF TGCAGCGTGTACAGGGTTGGCTACAATGAGCAGTTCTTC
TRBJ1-1 TRBV6-1 - - CASSEVGSLDTEAFF TGTGCCAGCAGTGAAGTGGGGTCGTTGGACACTGAAGCTTTCTTT
TRBJ2-1 TRBV15 TRBD2 - CATSRVEGTKFF TGTGCCACCAGCAGAGTTGAGGGGACTAAGTTCTTC
TRBJ2-3 TRBV10-3 TRBD2 few CAISESLAGGQSPDTQYF TGTGCCATCAGTGAGTCACTAGCGGGGGGCCAATCCCCAGATACGCAGTATTTT
TRBJ1-2 TRBV6-6 - - CAISGSSYGYTF TGTGCCATCAGTGGGAGCAGCTATGGCTACACCTTC
TRBJ2-2 TRBV2 - few CASTVDHTGELFF TGTGCCAGCACGGTAGATCACACCGGGGAGCTGTTTTTT
TRBJ1-2 TRBV9 TRBD1 few CASSAGTGPYGYTF TGTGCCAGCAGCGCCGGGACAGGGCCCTATGGCTACACCTTC
TRBJ2-7 TRBV9 - few CASSPDIQYAYEQYF TGTGCCAGCAGCCCCGACATACAATATGCCTACGAGCAGTACTTC
TRBJ1-2 TRBV2 TRBD1 few CASRGTGEGYTF TGTGCCAGCAGGGGGACAGGCGAGGGCTACACCTTC
TRBJ1-5 TRBV27 - few CASSFGGANQPQHF TGTGCCAGCAGTTTCGGGGGGGCAAATCAGCCCCAGCATTTT
TRBJ1-2 TRBV2 - few CASSEAQVGGYTF TGTGCCAGCAGTGAAGCGCAGGTCGGCGGCTACACCTTC
TRBJ2-5 TRBV18 - few CASSPRGRQETQYF TGTGCCAGCTCACCACGGGGAAGACAAGAGACCCAGTACTTC